A single sample gave rise to the 27 T cell receptor beta chains below, sequenced in a study of T cell responses to AZD1222 COVID-19 vaccine. Clones were sequenced by immunoSEQ multiplex PCR, and TCRdb holds only the in-frame ones, with some missing. The table shows around 150,000 clones, with more than 85% occurring only once. This sample comprised peripheral blood, obtained 28 days after the second AZD1222 dose. The receptors originated from an adult who received the AZD1222 COVID-19 vaccine.

This chain connects TRBV4-3 to TRBJ2-2; 7 bases fit TRBD2. The CDR3 runs to 17 residues. Trimming removed 4 bases from V and 4 bases from J; junction bases left unmatched: 12. Per germline, CDR1 LGHNA and CDR2 YSLEER. Written as DNA, the CDR3 is TGCGCCAGCAGCCCCTTCTCCCTAGCGGAGGGCACCGGGGAGCTGTTTTTT. This sequence encodes CASSPFSLAEGTGELFF.

In nucleotides, the CDR3 is TGTGCCACCAGTGACTCCGGGGAGGCTTCACCTGATGAGCAGTTCTTC. The encoded protein is CATSDSGEASPDEQFF. V gene TRBV24-1 combines with J gene TRBJ2-1; D is possibly TRBD2 (6 bases). The V end was cut by 4 bases, the J end by 8 bases, with 20 bases between. The CDR3 is made up of 16 amino acids. The germline gives CDR1 KGHDR, CDR2 SFDVKD.

The chain uses TRBV6-2 or TRBV6-3 and TRBJ2-1; TRBD1 is a possible D gene (5 bases). This CDR3 has 11 residues. Trimming removed 3 bases from V and 14 bases from J, with 11 bases in between. Germline loops: CDR1 MNHEY, CDR2 SVGEGT. CDR3 region: CASSYRGEEFF. The CDR3 bases are TGTGCCAGCAGTTATAGGGGCGAAGAGTTCTTC.

V usage is TRBV12-3 or TRBV12-4 and J usage is TRBJ2-7; D remains ambiguous. This CDR3 contains 13 residues. V lost 7 bases, J lost 3 bases, and 13 bases lay in between. DNA of the CDR3: TGTGCCAGCACCTTTAGTAAACACTACGAGCAGTACTTC. This translates into CASTFSKHYEQYF.

The chain combines TRBV28 with TRBJ2-7; D is possibly TRBD1 (5 bases). The CDR3 is 13 amino acids. V lost 2 bases to trimming and J lost 3 bases, with 8 bases between them. Germline values: CDR1 MDHEN, CDR2 SYDVKM. CDR3 loop: CASSLDSHYEQYF. The CDR3 coding sequence is TGTGCCAGCAGTTTAGACAGCCACTACGAGCAGTACTTC.

The genes are TRBV5-8 and TRBJ1-1, with D unclear. V dropped 2 bases and J dropped 1 base, with 9 bases sitting between them. Germline V lookup: CDR1 SGHTS, CDR2 YDEGEE. The CDR3 sequence is 14 residues long. DNA of the CDR3: TGTGCCAGCAGCTTCTACCGAGCGAACACTGAAGCTTTCTTT. Protein: CASSFYRANTEAFF.

The gene calls are TRBV28 and TRBJ2-7; no clear D. CDR1 is MDHEN, CDR2 SYDVKM, per germline. V was cut by 7 bases and J by 6 bases, with 16 bases left in between. CDR3 length: 13 amino acids. The CDR3: CASIRRQTSEQYF. As DNA, the CDR3 is TGTGCCAGCATTCGGCGGCAGACGAGCGAGCAGTACTTC.

The chain is built from TRBV7-2 and TRBJ2-2; no clear D. In germline, CDR1 is SGHTA, CDR2 FQGNSA. V dropped 2 bases and J dropped 6 bases, with 7 bases sitting between them. The CDR3 contains 13 residues. In DNA form, the CDR3 reads TGTGCCAGCAGCTTAAATCGGGCCGGGGAGCTGTTTTTT. Residues: CASSLNRAGELFF.

This chain uses TRBV6-5 with TRBJ2-2, with TRBD1 identical over 11 bases. After removal of 0 bases from V and 4 bases from J, the junction contained 1 base not matched to a gene. The germline V gene has CDR1 MNHEY and CDR2 SVGAGI. This CDR3 region has 16 residues. CDR3 in DNA: TGTGCCAGCAGTTACTCGGGGACAGGGGGCACCGGGGAGCTGTTTTTT. This encodes CASSYSGTGGTGELFF.

The chain combines TRBV12-3 or TRBV12-4 with TRBJ1-2; D perhaps matches TRBD1 (5 bases). The CDR3 loop spans 13 amino acids. The germline V and J ends were trimmed by 5 bases and 8 bases, with 15 bases remaining between them. The CDR3 DNA reads TGTGCCAGCAGTCACCGGGACCCCCCAGGCTACACCTTC. This gives the protein CASSHRDPPGYTF.

V gene TRBV6-5 combines with J gene TRBJ1-2; 11 bases fit TRBD1. This CDR3 spans 14 amino acids. V shed 6 bases and J 4 bases; nucleotides not matched to a gene: 4. Germline assignment: CDR1 MNHEY and CDR2 SVGAGI. The CDR3 loop reads CASRDGTGGYGYTF. The CDR3 region has the DNA TGTGCCAGCAGGGACGGGACAGGGGGCTATGGCTACACCTTC.

In DNA, the CDR3 is TGTGCCAGCAGCTTAGCGGGGGACGCTCATGGCTACACCTTC. This codes for CASSLAGDAHGYTF. The chain employs TRBV7-2 and TRBJ1-2; weak D call: TRBD1 (5 bases). Germline V CDR1 and CDR2: SGHTA, FQGNSA. The CDR3 totals 14 residues. Deletions cut 0 bases from V and 6 bases from J, with 11 bases between.

The V call is TRBV27, the J call TRBJ1-5; a possible D gene is TRBD1 (6 bases). Germline CDR1 and CDR2: MNHEY and SMNVEV (reference sequence). CDR3 length: 14 amino acids. The germline V and J ends were trimmed by 1 base and 3 bases, with 7 bases remaining between them. As DNA, the CDR3 is TGTGCCAGCAGTTTATGGGGGCCCAATCAGCCCCAGCATTTT. It specifies CASSLWGPNQPQHF.

This clone is a singleton in its sample. This sequence joins TRBV5-8 and TRBJ1-2; the D is unclear. Germline lookup yields CDR1 SGHTS and CDR2 YDEGEE. The CDR3 covers 16 residues. Trimming removed 0 bases at V and 0 bases at J, with 12 bases between. The CDR3 region is CASSLARAEANYGYTF. The DNA of the CDR3 is TGTGCCAGCAGCTTGGCCCGGGCGGAAGCTAACTATGGCTACACCTTC.

The rearrangement joins TRBV2 to TRBJ1-5; D is unresolved. The V and J ends lost 2 bases and 7 bases respectively, with 12 bases between them. Germline CDR1 and CDR2: SNHLY and FYNNEI. The CDR3 is 14 amino acids. This chain's CDR3 is CASSELAGRQPQHF. The CDR3 DNA follows: TGTGCCAGCAGTGAATTGGCGGGGAGGCAGCCCCAGCATTTT.

The V and J genes are TRBV14 and TRBJ2-2; TRBD2 matches 8 bases. There are 15 residues in the CDR3. Trimming at V came to 4 bases and at J to 4 bases, leaving 5 bases not matched to a gene. In germline, CDR1 is SGHDN, CDR2 FVKESK. In nucleotides, the CDR3 is TGTGCCAGCAGCCCCCTACGGGGGGGCACCGGGGAGCTGTTTTTT. This gives the protein CASSPLRGGTGELFF.

The J gene is TRBJ1-1, the V gene TRBV6-5; D is ambiguous. Germline CDR1 MNHEY, CDR2 SVGAGI. CDR3 length: 13 amino acids. Deletions cut 7 bases from V and 8 bases from J, with 17 bases between. This CDR3 reads CASTQYPVAEAFF. The CDR3 nucleotides read TGTGCCAGCACCCAATACCCGGTCGCGGAAGCTTTCTTT.

This chain uses TRBV5-8 with TRBJ2-3; the match to TRBD2 covers 8 bases. Losses at the gene ends were 4 bases for V and 9 bases for J; bases not matched to a gene: 13. The V gene's germline CDR1 is SGHTS and CDR2 YDEGEE. This CDR3 has 15 residues. The DNA of the CDR3 is TGTGCCAGCAGCCCGCGCGGACAGCGGGGGATGACGCAGTATTTT. Residues: CASSPRGQRGMTQYF.

V gene TRBV19 combines with J gene TRBJ2-5; the D is unclear. Germline V gene data show CDR1 as LNHDA and CDR2 as SQIVND (reference sequence). This CDR3 contains 12 residues. V shed 5 bases and J shed 5 bases, with 9 bases lying between them. CDR3 coding DNA: TGTGCCAGTAGTCGAGCAGAGGAGACCCAGTACTTC. This translates into CASSRAEETQYF.

This sequence joins TRBV3-1 (or the pseudogene TRBV3-2) and TRBJ1-3, with 7 bases that match TRBD1. Germline CDR1 is LGHDT and CDR2 is YNNKEL (reference sequence). The V segment lost 4 bases and the J segment 9 bases; nucleotides outside the gene matches: 9. The CDR3 has 14 residues. This chain's CDR3 is CASSPYRGGGTIYF. CDR3 DNA sequence: TGTGCCAGCAGCCCCTACAGGGGTGGCGGCACCATATATTTT.

The J gene is TRBJ1-5, the V gene TRBV20-1, with D unclear. CDR3 size: 16 residues. V lost 3 bases and J lost 0, with 15 bases in between. The germline V gene encodes CDR1 DFQATT and CDR2 SNEGSKA (reference sequence). In DNA, the CDR3 is TGCAGTGCTAGTCCCAGGCCCGTCGATAGCAATCAGCCCCAGCATTTT. It is translated as CSASPRPVDSNQPQHF.

This rearrangement joins TRBV7-2 to TRBJ2-7; D not certain. The germline V gene has CDR1 SGHTA and CDR2 FQGNSA. CDR3 length: 14 residues. V lost 4 bases and J lost 2, with 12 bases in between. The CDR3 DNA reads as TGTGCCAGCAGCTCTGTTGGCAGAACCTACGAGCAGTACTTC. Translating gives CASSSVGRTYEQYF.

This chain connects TRBV5-6 to TRBJ1-2; TRBD1 matches at 9 bases. CDR1 and CDR2 (germline): SGHDT, YYEEEE. V shed 4 bases and J 6 bases; nucleotides not matched to a gene: 7. The CDR3 extends over 14 amino acids. The CDR3 protein is CASSPLQGADGYTF. For the CDR3, the DNA is TGTGCCAGCAGCCCCTTACAGGGGGCAGATGGCTACACCTTC.

This clone appeared a single time. V gene TRBV6-4 combines with J gene TRBJ1-2; D possibly corresponds to TRBD1 (6 bases). V lost 5 bases and J lost 0, with 13 bases in between. The CDR3 contains 15 residues. Germline-derived CDR1 and CDR2 are MRHNA and SNTAGT. The CDR3 bases are TGTGCCAGCAGTCCTGAGGACAGACCTAACTATGGCTACACCTTC. It codes for CASSPEDRPNYGYTF.

The V call is TRBV5-4, the J call TRBJ1-1; perhaps TRBD1 as D (5 bases). Trimming left V 2 bases short and J 4 bases short, with 12 bases between. Germline V gene data show CDR1 as SGHNT and CDR2 as YYREEE (reference sequence). The CDR3 has 14 amino acids. CDR3 nucleotide sequence: TGTGCCAGCAGCTTCGGGGGTGGAGGCACTGAAGCTTTCTTT. This sequence encodes CASSFGGGGTEAFF.

The chain couples TRBV6-2 or TRBV6-3 to TRBJ2-6; no firm D call. The CDR3 is 15 residues long. The V and J ends lost 0 bases and 4 bases respectively, with 7 bases between them. Germline V CDR1 and CDR2: MNHEY, SVGEGT. In DNA form, the CDR3 reads TGTGCCAGCAGTTACTCTCCACTGGGGGCCAACGTCCTGACTTTC. Translation gives CASSYSPLGANVLTF.

This chain's CDR3 is CASSREGVHYEQYF. CDR3 in DNA: TGTGCCAGCAGCCGAGAAGGGGTACACTACGAGCAGTACTTC. The gene calls are TRBV5-6 and TRBJ2-7; the D gene is possibly TRBD1 (5 bases). CDR1 SGHDT and CDR2 YYEEEE come from the germline V gene. This CDR3 contains 14 residues. V lost 4 bases to trimming and J lost 3 bases, with 14 bases between them.